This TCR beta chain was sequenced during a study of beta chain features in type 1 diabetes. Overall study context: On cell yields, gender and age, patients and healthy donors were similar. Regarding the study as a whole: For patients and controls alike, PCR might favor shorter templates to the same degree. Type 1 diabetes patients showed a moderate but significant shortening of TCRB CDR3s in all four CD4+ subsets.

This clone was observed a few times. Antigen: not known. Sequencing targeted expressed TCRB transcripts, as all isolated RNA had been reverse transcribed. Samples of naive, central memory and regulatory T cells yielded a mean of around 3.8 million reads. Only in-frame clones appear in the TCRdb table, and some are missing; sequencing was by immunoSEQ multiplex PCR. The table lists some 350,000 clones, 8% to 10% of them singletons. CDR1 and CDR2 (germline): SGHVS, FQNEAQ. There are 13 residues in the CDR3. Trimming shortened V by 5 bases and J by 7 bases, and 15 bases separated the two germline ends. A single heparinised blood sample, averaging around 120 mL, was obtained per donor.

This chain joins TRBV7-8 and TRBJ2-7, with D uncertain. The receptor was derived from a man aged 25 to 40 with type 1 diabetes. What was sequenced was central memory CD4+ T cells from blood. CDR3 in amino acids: CASSPRSTREQYF. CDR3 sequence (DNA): TGTGCCAGCAGCCCTCGGTCGACACGGGAGCAGTACTTC.